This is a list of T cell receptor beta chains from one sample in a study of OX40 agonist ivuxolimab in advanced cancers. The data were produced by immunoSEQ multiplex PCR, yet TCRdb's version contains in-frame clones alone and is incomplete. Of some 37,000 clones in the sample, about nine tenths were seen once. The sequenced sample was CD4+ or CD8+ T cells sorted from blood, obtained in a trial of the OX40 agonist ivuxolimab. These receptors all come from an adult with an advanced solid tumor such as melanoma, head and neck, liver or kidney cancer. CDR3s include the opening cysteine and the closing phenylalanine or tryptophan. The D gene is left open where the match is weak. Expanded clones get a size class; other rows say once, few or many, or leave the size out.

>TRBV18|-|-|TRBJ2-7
TGTGCCAGCTCACCTGGGGGGGCGAAATACGAGCAGTACTTC
CASSPGGAKYEQYF
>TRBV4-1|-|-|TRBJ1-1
TGCGCCAGCAGCCAAGATCCCTTCTCAGTTCGGACTGAAGCTTTCTTT
CASSQDPFSVRTEAFF
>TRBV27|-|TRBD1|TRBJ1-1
TGTGCCAGCAGTCCGAGACAGGGGGTGATGTTTTACTTCTTT
CASSPRQGVMFYFF
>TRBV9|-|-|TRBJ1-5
TGTGCCAGCAGCCCTTTCGTAGAGCCGCATCAGCCCCAGCATTTT
CASSPFVEPHQPQHF
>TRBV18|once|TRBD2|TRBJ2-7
TGTGCCAGCTCCCCTGGACTAGCGGGGGACGAGCAGTACTTC
CASSPGLAGDEQYF
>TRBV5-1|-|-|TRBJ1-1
TGCGCCAGCAGCTTGGAAAGGTTGAACACTGAAGCTTTCTTT
CASSLERLNTEAFF
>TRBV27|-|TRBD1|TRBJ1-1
TGTGCCAGCAGATTCAGGGGGCTCAACACTGAAGCTTTCTTT
CASRFRGLNTEAFF
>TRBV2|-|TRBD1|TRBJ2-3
TGTGCCAGCAAGGGACAGGGGGCTAACACAGATACGCAGTATTTT
CASKGQGANTDTQYF
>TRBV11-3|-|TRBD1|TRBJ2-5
TGTGCCAGCAGCCCAGACAGGGGGAAATCGGAGACCCAGTACTTC
CASSPDRGKSETQYF
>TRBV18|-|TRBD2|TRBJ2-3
TGTGCCAGCTCACCACGAACTAGCGGGGGGGAGGATACGCAGTATTTT
CASSPRTSGGEDTQYF
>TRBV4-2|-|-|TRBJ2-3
TGTGCCAGCAGCCAGAGATCGAGCGACCCGCGCCAAACGCAGTATTTT
CASSQRSSDPRQTQYF
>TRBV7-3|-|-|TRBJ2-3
TGTGCCAGCAGCTTCCGCCCCGGAGATACGCAGTATTTT
CASSFRPGDTQYF
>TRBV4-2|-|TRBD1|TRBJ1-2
TGTGCCAGCAGCCTGACAGGGATTGGCTACACCTTC
CASSLTGIGYTF
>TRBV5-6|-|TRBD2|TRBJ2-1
TGTGCCAGCAGCTTGGGTCTAGCGGGAGTGGCGAATGAGCAGTTCTTC
CASSLGLAGVANEQFF
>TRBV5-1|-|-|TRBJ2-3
TGCGCCAGCAGCTTGGGACTAGTGGCAGATACGCAGTATTTT
CASSLGLVADTQYF
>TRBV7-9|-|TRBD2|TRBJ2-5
TGTGCCAGCAGCTCCAGACTAGCGGTCGAGACCCAGTACTTC
CASSSRLAVETQYF
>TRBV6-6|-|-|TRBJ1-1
TGTGCCAGCAGCTTTAATAGGGACACTGAAGCTTTCTTT
CASSFNRDTEAFF
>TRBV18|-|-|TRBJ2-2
TGTGCCAGCTCACCACCTGGACACCGCACCGGGGAGCTGTTTTTT
CASSPPGHRTGELFF
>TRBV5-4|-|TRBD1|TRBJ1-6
TGTGCCAGCAGCAGAACCGGGACAGGGGGCTTACCACCCCTCCACTTT
CASSRTGTGGLPPLHF
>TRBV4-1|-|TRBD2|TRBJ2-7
TGCGCCAGCAGCCTCAAGGCCCTCCTAGCTAGCGGGAGCGGATACGAGCAGTACTTC
CASSLKALLASGSGYEQYF
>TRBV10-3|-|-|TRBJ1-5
TGTGCCATCAGTGAACGGGGACCGCATCAGCCCCAGCATTTT
CAISERGPHQPQHF
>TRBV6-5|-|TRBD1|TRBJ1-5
TGTGCCAGCAGCCCTACAGGGGGCAATCAGCCCCAGCATTTT
CASSPTGGNQPQHF
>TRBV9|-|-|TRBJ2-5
TGTGCCAGCAGCCCACCCCCGGGGTGGGGGGAGACCCAGTACTTC
CASSPPPGWGETQYF
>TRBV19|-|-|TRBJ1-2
TGTGCCAGTAGTCCTCCAGATCACAGGCGGGGAGGCTACACCTTC
CASSPPDHRRGGYTF
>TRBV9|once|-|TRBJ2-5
TGTGCCAGCAGCGTAAGCGGACAACAAGAGACCCAGTACTTC
CASSVSGQQETQYF
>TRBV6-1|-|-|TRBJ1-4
TGTGCCAGCAGTGAACTCGCCCTTAATGAAAAACTGTTTTTT
CASSELALNEKLFF
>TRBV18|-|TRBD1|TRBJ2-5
TGTGCCAGCGCTGGGACAGTCCAAGAGACCCAGTACTTC
CASAGTVQETQYF
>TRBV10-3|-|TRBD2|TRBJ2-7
TGTGCCATCAAGGCTAGCGGGGCTGGAGAGCAGTACTTC
CAIKASGAGEQYF
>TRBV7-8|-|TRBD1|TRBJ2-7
TGTGCCAGCAGCTCCCCTCTGACAGGGGCCTACGAGCAGTACTTC
CASSSPLTGAYEQYF
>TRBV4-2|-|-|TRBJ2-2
TGTGCCAGCAGCTTAAGGGGCGGAGGGAACACCGGGGAGCTGTTTTTT
CASSLRGGGNTGELFF
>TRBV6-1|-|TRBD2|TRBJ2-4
TGTGCCAGCAGTGGGAGGGCTAGCGGGAACCAAAACATTCAGTACTTC
CASSGRASGNQNIQYF
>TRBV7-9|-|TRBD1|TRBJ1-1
TGTGCCAGCAGTTACAGCCCGGGACAGGGGACTGAAGCTTTCTTT
CASSYSPGQGTEAFF
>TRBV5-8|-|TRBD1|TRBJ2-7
TGTGCCAGCAGCACCGGACAGGGGGCAAGGTGGGGCCACGAGCAGTACTTC
CASSTGQGARWGHEQYF